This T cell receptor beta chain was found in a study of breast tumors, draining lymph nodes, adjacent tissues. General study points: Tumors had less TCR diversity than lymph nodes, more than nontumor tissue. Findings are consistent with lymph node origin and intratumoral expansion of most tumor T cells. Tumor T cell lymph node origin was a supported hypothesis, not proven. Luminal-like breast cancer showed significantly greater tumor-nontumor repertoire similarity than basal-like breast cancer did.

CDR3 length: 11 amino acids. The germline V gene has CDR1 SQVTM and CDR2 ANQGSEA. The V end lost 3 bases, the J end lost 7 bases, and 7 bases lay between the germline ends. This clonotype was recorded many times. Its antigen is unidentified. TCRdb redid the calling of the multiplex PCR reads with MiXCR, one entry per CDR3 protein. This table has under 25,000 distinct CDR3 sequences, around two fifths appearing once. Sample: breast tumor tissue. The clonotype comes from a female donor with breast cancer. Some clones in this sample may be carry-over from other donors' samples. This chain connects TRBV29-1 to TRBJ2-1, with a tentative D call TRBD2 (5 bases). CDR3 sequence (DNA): TGCAGCGTTGAGGGAGTTAATGAGCAGTTCTTC. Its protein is CSVEGVNEQFF.